This TCR beta chain is drawn from a study of T-cell memory formation after mild COVID-19. Turning to the study itself: TCR clustering was largely donor specific.

The CDR3 runs 17 residues. Deletions cut 6 bases from V and 0 bases from J, with 18 bases between. The germline gives CDR1 SGHAT, CDR2 FQNNGV. The authors produced TCR alpha and TCR beta cDNA libraries with sample barcodes and UMIs by 5'RACE using constant-segment primers. A single record per CDR3 protein comes from TCRdb applying MiXCR to the 5' RACE reads. The sample lists under 250,000 distinct CDR3 sequences, approximately 15% occurring once. This sequence joins TRBV11-2 and TRBJ2-1; D unresolved. Source material: PBMCs or a T cell subset sorted from them (not recorded which). The sequence was collected from an adult woman who had mild COVID-19 (a few samples of this study predate the infection). Cell type and time point are not known. The CDR3 DNA reads TGTGCCAGCAGAATTTTCGGGCTACAAAGCTCCTACAATGAGCAGTTCTTC. The encoded protein is CASRIFGLQSSYNEQFF.